These 20 T cell receptor beta chains share one sample of origin, sequenced in a study of blood T cell repertoires in COVID-19. The protocol was immunoSEQ multiplex PCR, while the TCRdb copy is restricted to in-frame clones and leaves out a portion. This table holds around 74,000 clones, around 90% found once. Sequences were obtained from peripheral blood. The source is a woman of 80 years or more with active or convalescent COVID-19.

This chain connects TRBV19 to TRBJ1-4; TRBD1 aligns across 8 bases. Germline CDR1 and CDR2: LNHDA and SQIVND (reference sequence). The CDR3 spans 13 residues. The V gene end was trimmed by 5 bases and the J gene end by 6 bases; junction bases not matched to a gene: 2. This CDR3 reads CASSQGAYEKLFF. The CDR3 DNA reads TGTGCCAGTAGTCAGGGGGCTTATGAAAAACTGTTTTTT.

The rearrangement links TRBV19 to TRBJ1-4; the match to TRBD1 covers 7 bases. CDR3 size: 14 residues. V gave up 7 bases and J gave up 10 bases; unmatched junction bases: 12. Germline assignment: CDR1 LNHDA and CDR2 SQIVND (reference sequence). CDR3 coding DNA: TGTGCCAGTACCTACAGGGGAATAGGTGGAAAACTGTTTTTT. This translates into CASTYRGIGGKLFF.

The V call is TRBV28, the J call TRBJ2-1, with D perhaps matching TRBD2 (7 bases). Deletions cut 5 bases from V and 8 bases from J, with 19 bases between. The CDR3 loop spans 15 amino acids. CDR1 and CDR2 (germline): MDHEN, SYDVKM. The DNA of the CDR3 is TGTGCCAGCAGTACGAGGGGGGGCGGCGGAGATGAGCAGTTCTTC. This sequence encodes CASSTRGGGGDEQFF.

This chain uses TRBV6-5 with TRBJ2-1, with TRBD2 matching over 8 bases. This CDR3 comprises 15 residues. The germline CDR1 and CDR2 sequences are MNHEY and SVGAGI. The V gene end was trimmed by 6 bases and the J gene end by 8 bases; junction bases not matched to a gene: 12. CDR3 bases: TGTGCCAGCAGCTTCTCCGGGGGGGCGAGCGATGAGCAGTTCTTC. It is translated as CASSFSGGASDEQFF.

V usage is TRBV7-2 and J usage is TRBJ2-7; 9 bases match TRBD1. With 3 bases clipped from V and 3 bases from J, the junction kept 9 bases outside the gene matches. Germline CDR1 and CDR2: SGHTA and FQGNSA. The CDR3 is 16 residues long. CDR3 loop: CASSLGGQGAVYEQYF. CDR3 in DNA: TGTGCCAGCAGCTTGGGGGGACAGGGAGCAGTCTACGAGCAGTACTTC.

J is TRBJ1-6 and V is TRBV4-3; D might be TRBD1 (5 bases). Trimming cost V 0 bases and J 7 bases, with 13 bases left between them. The germline CDR1 and CDR2 sequences are LGHNA and YSLEER. The CDR3 contains 16 residues. CDR3 loop: CASSQDGAGGNSPLHF. CDR3 DNA: TGCGCCAGCAGCCAAGATGGGGCAGGAGGGAATTCACCCCTCCACTTT.

In DNA form, the CDR3 reads TGTGCCAGCAGTCGGACAGACTATGGCTACACCTTC. It translates to CASSRTDYGYTF. The chain employs TRBV6-2 or TRBV6-3 and TRBJ1-2; weak D call: TRBD1 (6 bases). This CDR3 has 12 residues. The germline V and J ends were trimmed by 5 bases and 3 bases, with 7 bases remaining between them. Germline loops: CDR1 MNHEY, CDR2 SVGEGT.

V usage is TRBV28 and J usage is TRBJ2-3, with 8 bases identical to TRBD2. The CDR3 covers 19 residues. Germline CDR1 and CDR2: MDHEN and SYDVKM. Losses at the gene ends were 4 bases for V and 1 base for J; bases not matched to a gene: 16. For the CDR3, the DNA is TGTGCCAGCAGTTACACCTCGAACCGGGGGGGCCTCGGCACAGATACGCAGTATTTT. Translating gives CASSYTSNRGGLGTDTQYF.

V usage is TRBV7-2 and J usage is TRBJ1-3; perhaps TRBD1 as D (6 bases). Trimming left V 5 bases short and J 4 bases short, with 15 bases between. CDR1 and CDR2 from the germline V gene are SGHTA and FQGNSA. The CDR3 covers 15 residues. The CDR3 region is CASSVGGAGGNTIYF. CDR3 in DNA: TGTGCCAGCAGCGTGGGGGGGGCAGGGGGAAACACCATATATTTT.

V usage is TRBV3-1 (or the pseudogene TRBV3-2) and J usage is TRBJ1-3, with 8 bases that match TRBD1. The CDR3 is 16 residues long. Germline values: CDR1 LGHDT, CDR2 YNNKEL (reference sequence). Trimming took 4 bases from V and 1 from J; bases not matched to a gene: 6. CDR3 coding DNA: TGTGCCAGCAGCCCTCAGACAGGGGTATCTGGAAACACCATATATTTT. Protein: CASSPQTGVSGNTIYF.

The chain has TRBV5-1 and TRBJ2-3; D remains ambiguous. The CDR3 spans 11 residues. The germline gives CDR1 SGHRS, CDR2 YFSETQ. Trimming took off 4 bases at V and 9 bases at J, with 9 bases between the two ends. The CDR3 coding sequence is TGCGCCAGCAGCCGCCGAGCCACGCAGTATTTT. Residues: CASSRRATQYF.

The rearrangement uses TRBV7-2 and TRBJ2-5, with D perhaps TRBD1 (6 bases). The CDR3 has 12 residues. V was trimmed by 9 bases and J by 5 bases, leaving 13 bases between them. Germline loops: CDR1 SGHTA, CDR2 FQGNSA. The CDR3 DNA reads TGTGCCAGTTTTAGGACAGAGGAGACCCAGTACTTC. Translating gives CASFRTEETQYF.

This clone has a single count. This chain uses TRBV28 with TRBJ2-7; D unresolved. The V and J ends lost 4 bases and 3 bases respectively, with 16 bases between them. The length of the CDR3 is 15 residues. Germline V gives CDR1 MDHEN, CDR2 SYDVKM. CDR3 protein: CASSSLWRAYYEQYF. CDR3 nucleotide sequence: TGTGCCAGCAGTTCTCTCTGGAGAGCTTACTACGAGCAGTACTTC.

This sequence joins TRBV6-1 and TRBJ2-1; no clear D. The germline V and J ends were trimmed by 1 base and 3 bases, with 13 bases remaining between them. This CDR3 has 16 residues. Germline-derived CDR1 and CDR2 are MNHNS and SASEGT. The CDR3 loop is CASSEGLSSGYNEQFF. The CDR3 nucleotides read TGTGCCAGCAGTGAAGGTCTTAGCTCGGGCTACAATGAGCAGTTCTTC.

This clone was counted a single time. The chain employs TRBV6-5 and TRBJ1-6; 9 positions match TRBD1. This CDR3 contains 15 residues. The junction had 8 bases not matched to a gene; V was cut back by 8 bases and J by 6 bases. CDR1 is MNHEY, CDR2 SVGAGI, per germline. CDR3 sequence: CASGTRDRANSPLHF. The CDR3 region has the DNA TGTGCCAGCGGCACTAGGGACAGGGCTAATTCACCCCTCCACTTT.

The V call is TRBV7-3, the J call TRBJ2-1; D is possibly TRBD2 (7 bases). The V gene's germline CDR1 is SGHTA and CDR2 FQGTGA. This CDR3 has 14 amino acids. Trimming shortened V by 5 bases and J by 7 bases, and 15 bases separated the two germline ends. The CDR3 DNA sequence: TGTGCCAGCAGCCCCTTAGGGGGGGGTAATGAGCAGTTCTTC. This codes for CASSPLGGGNEQFF.

The chain couples TRBV6-1 to TRBJ1-6, with 11 bases lining up with TRBD1. Germline lookup yields CDR1 MNHNS and CDR2 SASEGT. The ends lost 2 bases at V and 8 bases at J; junction bases unmatched: 2. This CDR3 is built from 15 residues. The CDR3 is CASSERTGGDSPLHF. The CDR3 bases are TGTGCCAGCAGTGAAAGGACAGGGGGCGATTCACCCCTCCACTTT.

The CDR3: CASSSPRQGYSGNTIYF. Written as DNA, the CDR3 is TGTGCCAGCAGCTCGCCCCGACAGGGGTACTCTGGAAACACCATATATTTT. V and J are TRBV7-9 and TRBJ1-3; 8 nucleotides agree with TRBD1. There are 17 residues in the CDR3. V trimming: 4 bases; J trimming: 0 bases; junction bases outside the gene matches: 8. Germline CDR1 reads SEHNR; CDR2 reads FQNEAQ (reference sequence).

This clone showed up just once. The chain joins TRBV28 to TRBJ2-5; possibly TRBD2 for D (6 bases). V was trimmed by 5 bases and J by 5 bases, leaving 9 bases between them. Germline loops: CDR1 MDHEN, CDR2 SYDVKM. The CDR3 contains 12 residues. The CDR3 nucleotides read TGTGCCAGCAGTACTAGCACGGAGACCCAGTACTTC. This gives the protein CASSTSTETQYF.

This chain joins TRBV6-1 and TRBJ2-3; D not resolved. Germline V lookup: CDR1 MNHNS, CDR2 SASEGT. There are 17 residues in the CDR3. V was pared by 3 bases and J by 1 base, with 17 bases between. The CDR3 protein is CASSEKGIKQGTDTQYF. CDR3 coding DNA: TGTGCCAGCAGTGAGAAAGGTATTAAGCAGGGCACAGATACGCAGTATTTT.